This T cell receptor beta chain originates from a study of CD8 T cells in ankylosing spondylitis. Overall study results and limits: Typical of ankylosing spondylitis blood, it appeared, was a TCR beta motif of fewer than ten highly homologous variants.

TCRdb independently ran MiXCR on the 5' RACE reads; one entry per CDR3 protein. Among about 260,000 distinct CDR3 sequences, 20% were seen once, and the ten largest hold under 8.5%. Regarding this clonotype: The antigen is unknown.

The V gene end was trimmed by 5 bases and the J gene end by 6 bases; junction bases not matched to a gene: 6. In germline, CDR1 is MGHRA, CDR2 YSYEKL. This CDR3 has 15 amino acids. The chain is built from TRBV4-1 and TRBJ2-1; TRBD2 matches at 11 bases. The source is a male donor with ankylosing spondylitis or in good health (not recorded which). The source material was blood, either unsorted or a sorted T cell fraction (not recorded which). This chain's CDR3 is CASSSLAGGGNEQFF. In DNA form, the CDR3 reads TGCGCCAGCAGCTCCCTAGCGGGAGGAGGCAATGAGCAGTTCTTC.